This TCR beta chain was profiled in a study of cytomegalovirus exposure and HLA in healthy donors. A note on this clone: Its target is unknown.

PCR primers comprised 60 Vbeta and 13 Jbeta primers. Methods used by the authors: About 12 million of the 75 million to 95 million unique TCR beta chains counted in a later analysis were shared. This table comes from immunoSEQ multiplex PCR, and its TCRdb copy is limited to in-frame clones, with some not included. The DNA was the basis for D and trimming; V, J and clone size are from that table. The sample data list roughly 82,000 clones. General study results and limits: Earlier analysis yielded a pattern in which most TCR beta V segments were productive about 90% or about 30% of the time.

The CDR3 is 18 amino acids. V shed 3 bases, J shed 1 base, and the junction held 11 bases outside the gene matches. From germline, CDR1 is LNHDA and CDR2 SQIVND (reference sequence). The chain couples TRBV19 to TRBJ2-2; TRBD1 agrees at 7 bases. The TCR comes from a woman aged 55 to 70 in good health and CMV-seronegative. The sequenced sample consisted of PBMCs. For the CDR3, the DNA is TGTGCCAGTAGTATGACAGGGTTCGCAGTTTTGAACACCGGGGAGCTGTTTTTT. It is translated as CASSMTGFAVLNTGELFF.